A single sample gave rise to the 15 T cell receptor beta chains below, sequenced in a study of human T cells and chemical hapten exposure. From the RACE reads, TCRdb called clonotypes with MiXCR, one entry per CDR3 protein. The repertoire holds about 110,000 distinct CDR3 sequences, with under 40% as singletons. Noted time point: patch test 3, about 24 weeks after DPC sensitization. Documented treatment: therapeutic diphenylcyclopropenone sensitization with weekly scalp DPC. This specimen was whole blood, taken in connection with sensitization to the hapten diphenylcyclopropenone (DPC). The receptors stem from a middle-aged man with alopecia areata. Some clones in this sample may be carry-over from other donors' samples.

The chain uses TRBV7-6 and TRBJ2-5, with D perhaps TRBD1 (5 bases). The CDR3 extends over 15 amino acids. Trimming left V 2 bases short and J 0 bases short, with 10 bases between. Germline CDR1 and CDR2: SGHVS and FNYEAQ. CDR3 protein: CASSLMTEDQETQYF. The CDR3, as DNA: TGTGCCAGCAGCTTAATGACAGAAGACCAAGAGACCCAGTACTTC. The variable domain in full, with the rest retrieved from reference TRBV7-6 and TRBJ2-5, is GAGVSQSPRYKVTKRGQDVALRCDPISGHVSLYWYRQALGQGPEFLTYFNYEAQQDKSGLPNDRFSAERPEGSISTLTIQRTEQRDSAMYRCASSLMTEDQETQYFGPGTRLLVL.

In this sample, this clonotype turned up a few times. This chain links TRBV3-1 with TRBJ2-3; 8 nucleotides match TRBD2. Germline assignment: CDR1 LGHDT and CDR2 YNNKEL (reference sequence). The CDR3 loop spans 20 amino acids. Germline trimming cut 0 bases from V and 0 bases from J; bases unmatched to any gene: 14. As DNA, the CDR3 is TGTGCCAGCAGCCAAGATACGGGACTAGATTCGGGTTGGAGCACAGATACGCAGTATTTT. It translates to CASSQDTGLDSGWSTDTQYF.

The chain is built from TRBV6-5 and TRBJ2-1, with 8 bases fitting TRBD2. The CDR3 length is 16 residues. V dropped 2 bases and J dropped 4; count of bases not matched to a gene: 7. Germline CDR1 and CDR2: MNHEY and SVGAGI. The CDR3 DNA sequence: TGTGCCAGCAGTTACCTTACTAGCGGACCTTACAATGAGCAGTTCTTC. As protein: CASSYLTSGPYNEQFF.

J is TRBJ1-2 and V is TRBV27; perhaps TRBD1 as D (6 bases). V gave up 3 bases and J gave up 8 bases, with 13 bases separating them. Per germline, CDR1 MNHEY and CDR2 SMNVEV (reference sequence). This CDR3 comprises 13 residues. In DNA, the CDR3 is TGTGCCAGCAGTTTTCTTGGACAGCGCGGCTACACCTTC. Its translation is CASSFLGQRGYTF.

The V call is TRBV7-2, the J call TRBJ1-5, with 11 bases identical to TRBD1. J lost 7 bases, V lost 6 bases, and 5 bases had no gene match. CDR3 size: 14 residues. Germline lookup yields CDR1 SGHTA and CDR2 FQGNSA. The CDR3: CASRPDRGLQPQHF. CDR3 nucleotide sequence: TGTGCCAGCAGACCGGACAGGGGGCTCCAGCCCCAGCATTTT.

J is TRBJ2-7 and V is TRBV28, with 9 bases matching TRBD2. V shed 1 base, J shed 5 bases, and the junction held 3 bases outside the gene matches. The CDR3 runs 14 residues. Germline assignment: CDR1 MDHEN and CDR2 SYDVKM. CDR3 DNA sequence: TGTGCCAGCAGTTTATCTAGCGGGGTCGACGAGCAGTACTTC. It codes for CASSLSSGVDEQYF.

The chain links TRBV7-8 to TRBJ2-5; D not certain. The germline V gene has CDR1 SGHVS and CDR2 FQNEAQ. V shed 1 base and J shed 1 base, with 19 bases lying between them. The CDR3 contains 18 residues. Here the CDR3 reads CASSLVTVLERPQETQYF. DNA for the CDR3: TGTGCCAGCAGCTTAGTAACCGTGCTAGAGCGACCCCAAGAGACCCAGTACTTC.

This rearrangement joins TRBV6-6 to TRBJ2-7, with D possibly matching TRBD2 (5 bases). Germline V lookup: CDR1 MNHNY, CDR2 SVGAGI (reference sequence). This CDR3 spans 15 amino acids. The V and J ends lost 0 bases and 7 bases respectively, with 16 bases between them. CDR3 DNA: TGTGCCAGCAGTTACTCGACGGGTAGTTCGGGGGAGCAGTACGTC. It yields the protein CASSYSTGSSGEQYV.

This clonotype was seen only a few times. The CDR3, as DNA: TGTGCCAGCAGCCCCCGTGATAATTCACCCCTCCACTTT. Encoded protein: CASSPRDNSPLHF. The chain recombines TRBV11-3 with TRBJ1-6; no firm D call. V lost 5 bases to trimming and J lost 5 bases, with 7 bases between them. Germline loops: CDR1 SGHNT, CDR2 YENEEA. The CDR3 covers 13 residues.

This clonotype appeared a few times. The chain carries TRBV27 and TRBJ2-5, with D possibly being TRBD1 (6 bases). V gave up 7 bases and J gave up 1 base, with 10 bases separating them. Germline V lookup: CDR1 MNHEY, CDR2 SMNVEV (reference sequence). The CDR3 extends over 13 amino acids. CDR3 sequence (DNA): TGTGCCAGCAAGGACAGAGTCCAAGAGACCCAGTACTTC. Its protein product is CASKDRVQETQYF.

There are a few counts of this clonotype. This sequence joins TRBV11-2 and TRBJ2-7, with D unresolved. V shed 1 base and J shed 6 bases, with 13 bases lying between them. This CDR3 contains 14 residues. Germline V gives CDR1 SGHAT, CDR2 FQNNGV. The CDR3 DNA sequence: TGTGCCAGCAGCTTAGCAGGATATGCGAGCGAGCAGTACGTC. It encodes CASSLAGYASEQYV.

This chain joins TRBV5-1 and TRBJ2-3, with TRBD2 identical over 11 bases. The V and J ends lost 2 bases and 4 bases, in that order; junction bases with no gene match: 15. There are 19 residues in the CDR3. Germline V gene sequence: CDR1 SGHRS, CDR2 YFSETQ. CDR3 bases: TGCGCCAGCAGCTTAAGCACTAGCGGGAGAGCACGGGGAGCAGATACGCAGTATTTT. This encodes CASSLSTSGRARGADTQYF.

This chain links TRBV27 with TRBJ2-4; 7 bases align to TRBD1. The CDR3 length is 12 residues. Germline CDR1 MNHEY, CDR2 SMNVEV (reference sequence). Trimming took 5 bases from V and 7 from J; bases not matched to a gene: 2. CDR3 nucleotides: TGTGCCAGCAGTGACAGGGTCAACATTCAGTACTTC. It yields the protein CASSDRVNIQYF.

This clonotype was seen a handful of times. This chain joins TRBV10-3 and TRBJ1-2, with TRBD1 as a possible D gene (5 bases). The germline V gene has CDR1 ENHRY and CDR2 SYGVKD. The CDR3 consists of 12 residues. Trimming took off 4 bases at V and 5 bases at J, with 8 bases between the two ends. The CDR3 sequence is CAISGQLYGYTF. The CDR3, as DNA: TGTGCCATCAGTGGACAGCTGTATGGCTACACCTTC.

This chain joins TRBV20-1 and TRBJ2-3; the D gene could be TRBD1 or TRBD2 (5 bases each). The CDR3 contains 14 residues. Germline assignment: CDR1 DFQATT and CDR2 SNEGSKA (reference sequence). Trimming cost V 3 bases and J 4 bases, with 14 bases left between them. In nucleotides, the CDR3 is TGCAGTGCTAGGCAGGGAGCCGTTGCAGATACGCAGTATTTT. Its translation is CSARQGAVADTQYF.